The clone carrying this T cell receptor (beta chain) came up a few times. The entry originates in a study of T cells after yellow fever vaccination. A single record per CDR3 protein comes from TCRdb applying MiXCR to the 5' RACE reads. The sample lists 510,000 or so distinct CDR3 sequences, about a fifth occurring once. The CDR3 length is 13 residues. Deletions cut 4 bases from V and 5 bases from J, with 10 bases between. Germline CDR1 is SGHRS and CDR2 is YFSETQ. This chain joins TRBV5-1 and TRBJ2-1, with D unresolved. The source material was PBMCs, sampled 15 days after the yellow fever booster vaccination. The source is a man aged 30 to 39 who received the YFV17D yellow fever vaccine. This CDR3 is CASSSFGNNEQFF. CDR3 bases: TGCGCCAGCAGCAGTTTCGGCAACAATGAGCAGTTCTTC.